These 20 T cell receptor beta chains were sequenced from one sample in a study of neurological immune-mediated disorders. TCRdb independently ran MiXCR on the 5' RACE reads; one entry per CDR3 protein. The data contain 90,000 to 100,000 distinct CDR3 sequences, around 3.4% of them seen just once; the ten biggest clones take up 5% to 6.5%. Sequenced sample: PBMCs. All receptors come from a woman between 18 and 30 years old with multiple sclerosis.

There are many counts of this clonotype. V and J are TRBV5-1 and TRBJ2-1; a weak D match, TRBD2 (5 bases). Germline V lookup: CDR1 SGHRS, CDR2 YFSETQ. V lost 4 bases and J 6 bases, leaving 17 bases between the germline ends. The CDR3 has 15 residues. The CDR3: CASSTDASRGNEQFF. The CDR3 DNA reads TGCGCCAGCAGCACGGATGCTAGCCGGGGCAATGAGCAGTTCTTC.

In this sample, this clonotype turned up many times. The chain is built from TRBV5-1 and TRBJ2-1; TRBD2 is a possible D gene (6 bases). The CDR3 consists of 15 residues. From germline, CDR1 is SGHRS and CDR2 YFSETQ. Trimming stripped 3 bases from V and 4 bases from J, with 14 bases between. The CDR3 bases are TGCGCCAGCAGCTCCAACCGGGACTTTTACAATGAGCAGTTCTTC. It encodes CASSSNRDFYNEQFF.

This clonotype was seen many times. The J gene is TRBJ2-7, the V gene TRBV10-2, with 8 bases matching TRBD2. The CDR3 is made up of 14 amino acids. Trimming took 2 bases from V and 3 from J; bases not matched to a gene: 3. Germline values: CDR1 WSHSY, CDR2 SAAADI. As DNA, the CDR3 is TGCGCCAGCAGTGAGCCCGGGACTAGCTACGAGCAGTACTTC. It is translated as CASSEPGTSYEQYF.

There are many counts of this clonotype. The CDR3 spells CASSPVGGGQETQYF. CDR3 sequence (DNA): TGTGCCAGCAGTCCTGTCGGGGGTGGGCAAGAGACCCAGTACTTC. The rearrangement uses TRBV6-1 and TRBJ2-5; D perhaps matches TRBD2 (6 bases). The CDR3 runs to 15 residues. From germline, CDR1 is MNHNS and CDR2 SASEGT. Trimming shortened V by 5 bases and J by 2 bases, and 15 bases separated the two germline ends.

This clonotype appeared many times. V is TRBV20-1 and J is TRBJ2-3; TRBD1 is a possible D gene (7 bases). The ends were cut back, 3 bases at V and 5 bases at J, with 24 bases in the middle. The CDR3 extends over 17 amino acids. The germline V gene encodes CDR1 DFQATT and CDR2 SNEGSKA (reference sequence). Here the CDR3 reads CSASLPGQGGYVDTQYF. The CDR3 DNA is TGCAGTGCTAGCCTTCCTGGGCAGGGGGGTTATGTAGATACGCAGTATTTT.

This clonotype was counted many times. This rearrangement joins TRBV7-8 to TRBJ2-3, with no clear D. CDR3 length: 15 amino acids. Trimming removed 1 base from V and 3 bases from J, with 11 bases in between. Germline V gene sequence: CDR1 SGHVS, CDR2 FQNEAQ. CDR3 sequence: CASSLEGFKTDTQYF. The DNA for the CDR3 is TGTGCCAGCAGCTTAGAAGGGTTTAAGACAGATACGCAGTATTTT.

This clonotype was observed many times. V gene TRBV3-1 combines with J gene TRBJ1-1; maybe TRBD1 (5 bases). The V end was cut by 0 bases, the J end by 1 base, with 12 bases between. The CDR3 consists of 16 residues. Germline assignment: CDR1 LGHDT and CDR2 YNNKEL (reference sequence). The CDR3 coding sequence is TGTGCCAGCAGCCAAGATCATGGGACGGGGAACACTGAAGCTTTCTTT. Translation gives CASSQDHGTGNTEAFF. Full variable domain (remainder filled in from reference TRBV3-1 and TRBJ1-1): DTAVSQTPKYLVTQMGNDKSIKCEQNLGHDTMYWYKQDSKKFLKIMFSYNNKELIINETVPNRFSPKSPDKAHLNLHINSLELGDSAVYFCASSQDHGTGNTEAFFGQGTRLTVV.

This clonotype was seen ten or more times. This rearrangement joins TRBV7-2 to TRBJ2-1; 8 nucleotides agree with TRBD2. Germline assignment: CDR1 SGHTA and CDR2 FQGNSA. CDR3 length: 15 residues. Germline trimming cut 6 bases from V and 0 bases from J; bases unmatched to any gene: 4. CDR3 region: CASSLAGYSYNEQFF. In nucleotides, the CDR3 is TGTGCCAGCAGTCTAGCGGGTTACTCCTACAATGAGCAGTTCTTC.

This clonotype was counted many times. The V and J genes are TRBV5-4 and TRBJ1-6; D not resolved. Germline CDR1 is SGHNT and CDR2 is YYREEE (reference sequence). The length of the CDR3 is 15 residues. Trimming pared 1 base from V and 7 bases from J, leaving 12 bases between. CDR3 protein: CASSLFRGDNSPLHF. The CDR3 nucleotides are TGTGCCAGCAGCTTGTTCCGGGGAGACAATTCACCCCTCCACTTT.

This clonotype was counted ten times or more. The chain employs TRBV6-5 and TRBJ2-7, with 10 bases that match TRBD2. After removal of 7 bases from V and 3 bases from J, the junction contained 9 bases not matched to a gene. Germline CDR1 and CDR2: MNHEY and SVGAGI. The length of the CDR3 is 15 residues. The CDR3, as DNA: TGTGCCAGCACCCCCGCGCTAGCGGGAGTCTACGAGCAGTACTTC. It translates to CASTPALAGVYEQYF.

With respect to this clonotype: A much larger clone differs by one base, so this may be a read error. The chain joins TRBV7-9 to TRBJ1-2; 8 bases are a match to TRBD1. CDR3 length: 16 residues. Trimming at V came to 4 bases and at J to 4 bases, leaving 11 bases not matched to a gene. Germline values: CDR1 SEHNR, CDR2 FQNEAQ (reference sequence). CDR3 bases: TGTGCCAGCAGCTCCACGGACAGGGATGACCTCTATGGCTACACCTTC. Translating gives CASSSTDRDDLYGYTF.

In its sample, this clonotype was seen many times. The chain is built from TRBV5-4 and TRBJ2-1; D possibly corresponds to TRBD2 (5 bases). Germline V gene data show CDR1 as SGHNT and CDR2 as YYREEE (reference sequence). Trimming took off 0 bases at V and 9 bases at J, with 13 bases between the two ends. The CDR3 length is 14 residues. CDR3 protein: CASSLGVAAGEQFF. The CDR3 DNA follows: TGTGCCAGCAGCTTGGGAGTAGCCGCGGGTGAGCAGTTCTTC.

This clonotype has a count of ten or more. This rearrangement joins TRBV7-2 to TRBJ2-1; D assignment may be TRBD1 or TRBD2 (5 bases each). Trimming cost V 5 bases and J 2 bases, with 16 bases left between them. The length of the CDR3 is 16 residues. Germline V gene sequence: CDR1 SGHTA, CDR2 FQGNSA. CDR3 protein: CASSLGRAGPYNEQFF. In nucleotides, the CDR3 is TGTGCCAGCAGCCTCGGCAGGGCGGGTCCCTACAATGAGCAGTTCTTC.

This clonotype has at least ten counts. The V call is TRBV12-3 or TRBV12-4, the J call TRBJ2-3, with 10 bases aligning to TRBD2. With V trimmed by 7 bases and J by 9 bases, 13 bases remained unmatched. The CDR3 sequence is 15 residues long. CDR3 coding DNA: TGTGCCAGCATGGGTAGCGGGGGGTACCCAGGGACGCAGTATTTT. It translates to CASMGSGGYPGTQYF.

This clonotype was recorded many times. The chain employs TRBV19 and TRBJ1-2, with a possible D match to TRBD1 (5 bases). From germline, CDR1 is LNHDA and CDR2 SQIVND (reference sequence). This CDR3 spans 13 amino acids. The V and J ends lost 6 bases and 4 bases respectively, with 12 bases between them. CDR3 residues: CASRKSTVYGYTF. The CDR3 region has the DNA TGTGCCAGTAGAAAGTCGACAGTCTATGGCTACACCTTC.

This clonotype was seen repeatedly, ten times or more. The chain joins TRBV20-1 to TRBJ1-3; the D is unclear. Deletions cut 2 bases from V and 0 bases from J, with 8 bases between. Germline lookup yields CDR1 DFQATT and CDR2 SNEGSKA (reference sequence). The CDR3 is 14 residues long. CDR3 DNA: TGCAGTGCTAGAAAACCGAGCTCTGGAAACACCATATATTTT. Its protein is CSARKPSSGNTIYF.

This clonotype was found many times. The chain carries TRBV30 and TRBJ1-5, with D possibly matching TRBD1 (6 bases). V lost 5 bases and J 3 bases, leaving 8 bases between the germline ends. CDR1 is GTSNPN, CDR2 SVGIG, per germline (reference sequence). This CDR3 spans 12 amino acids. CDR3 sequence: CAWGQHNQPQHF. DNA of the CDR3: TGTGCCTGGGGACAGCACAATCAGCCCCAGCATTTT.

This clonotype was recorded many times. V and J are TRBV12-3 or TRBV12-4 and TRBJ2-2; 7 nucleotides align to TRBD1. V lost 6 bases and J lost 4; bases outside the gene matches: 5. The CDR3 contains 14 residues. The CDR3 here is CASSPGQSTGELFF. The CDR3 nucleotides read TGTGCCAGCAGCCCGGGACAGAGCACCGGGGAGCTGTTTTTT.

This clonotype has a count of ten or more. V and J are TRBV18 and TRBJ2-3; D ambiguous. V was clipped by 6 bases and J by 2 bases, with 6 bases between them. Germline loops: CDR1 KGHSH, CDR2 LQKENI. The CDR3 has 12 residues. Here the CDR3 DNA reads TGTGCCAGCTCCACCGTCACAGATACGCAGTATTTT. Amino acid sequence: CASSTVTDTQYF.

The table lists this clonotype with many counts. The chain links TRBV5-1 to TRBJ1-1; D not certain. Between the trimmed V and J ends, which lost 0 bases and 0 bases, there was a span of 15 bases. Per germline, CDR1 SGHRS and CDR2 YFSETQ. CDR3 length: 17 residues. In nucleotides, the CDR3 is TGCGCCAGCAGCTTGGAAGGAGGAGTAACCATGAACACTGAAGCTTTCTTT. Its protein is CASSLEGGVTMNTEAFF. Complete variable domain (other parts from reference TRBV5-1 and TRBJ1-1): KAGVTQTPRYLIKTRGQQVTLSCSPISGHRSVSWYQQTPGQGLQFLFEYFSETQRNKGNFPGRFSGRQFSNSRSEMNVSTLELGDSALYLCASSLEGGVTMNTEAFFGQGTRLTVV.